This T cell receptor (beta chain) was sequenced in a study of identical twins (dated by TCRdb to about 2016). Notes on the research overall: TCR alpha and beta repertoires from monozygotic twins, unrelated adults of various ages and cord blood were deep-sequenced to test whether fetal clonotypes persist. Replicate twin experiments were performed at different times using different library preparation protocols to rule out contamination. What the study reported, not specific to this receptor: Because the same donors could not be followed over many years, conclusions were based on cross-sectional statistical analysis. Abundant cord blood beta clonotypes carried fewer insertions; young adult naive repertoires showed a weaker similar trend, while memory repertoires showed none. In monozygotic twins, recombination models systematically underestimated out-of-frame TCR alpha sharing, but the models matched the sharing seen between unrelated individuals. Zero-insertion analyses could be partly confounded by invariant T cells such as MAIT and iNKT, although diverse VJ usage argued against such confounding for most clonotypes. Compared with coincidental sharing between unrelated individuals, an excess of low generation-probability sequences was observed among out-of-frame TCR alpha sequences shared between twins. Excess twin sharing in beta out-of-frame sequences was weaker because fewer shared sequences lowered the signal-to-noise ratio.

Library generation was performed with 5' RACE. TCRdb names Illumina HiSeq 2000 as the instrument used. Template switching introduced a universal primer binding site; the final cDNA contained a unique molecular identifier, enabling accurate counting of TCR cDNA molecules. Specific primers in the conserved constant-segment region were used to synthesize first-strand cDNA for the TCR alpha and beta chains. To control for contamination, every cDNA library was double barcoded, receiving both a SMART-Mk sample barcode and Illumina barcodes. TruSeq adapter sequences, together with Illumina sample barcodes, were added in two successive PCR steps. The Illumina HiSeq platform was used with custom primers to sequence TCR alpha and beta cDNA libraries. In the paper's pipeline: MiGEC was used to process raw reads and extract unique molecular identifiers, and MiXCR was used to find CDR3 positions. Recombination models were inferred per individual with the repgenHMM and IGoR tools using an EM algorithm. Shared clonotype analysis was performed with the tcR package in R, normalizing sharing by the product of cloneset sizes. To study raw recombination without the effects of thymic and clonal selection, out-of-frame nonproductive sequences were analyzed. Using fastp at Q25 and MiXCR, TCRdb reprocessed the public reads and kept productive beta chains. A single entry per CDR3 protein holds the most common genes and DNA from its merged rows. TCRdb, not the original authors, processed these V and J calls. Counted in this sample were 570,000 or so distinct CDR3 sequences; around a tenth of them appeared once. The ten largest clones capture roughly 3% of the sample.

All donors were healthy Caucasians. The twin cohort comprised three pairs of female monozygotic twins, all aged about 18 to 29 years. RNA for TCR libraries was isolated from peripheral blood mononuclear cells. CDR1 and CDR2 were assigned from the germline V gene as SGDLS and YYNGEE. Clipping removes 4 bases from V and 3 bases from J, with 8 as the unmatched junction base count. The CDR3 measures 15 amino acids from cysteine to phenylalanine. Only CDR3 DNA remains: 45 bases, in frame from the first base. About this clonotype itself: Its antigen remains unidentified. Base-call qualities are not available, and no considerably larger clone is one nucleotide away.

The data were also submitted as part of a second study, on yellow fever vaccine responses in identical twins. From that second study: According to the authors, the vaccine-induced T cell response in identical twins seemed to be partly convergent and partly specific to each individual. In identical twins, the study followed T cell clones that responded to the vaccine with precision.

Sequenced input: PBMCs. The chain employs TRBV9 and TRBJ2-7; TRBD1 matches 9 bases in the middle. This receptor was identified in a woman aged 18-29 years in good health. The nucleotide sequence is given as TGTGCCAGCAGCCGTCAGGAGGGACAGGGCTACGAGCAGTACTTC. The resulting protein is CASSRQEGQGYEQYF.